The 14 T cell receptor beta chains reported below all come from one sample, sequenced in a study of T cell repertoires in cytomegalovirus infection. In TCRdb, the reads were re-called with MiXCR into one record per CDR3 protein. The sample carries roughly 570,000 distinct CDR3 sequences, almost 40% recorded once. Their antigens remain unidentified. The sample was cultured PBMCs, taken from culture after CMV antigen stimulation. All receptors derive from a human donor in good health (CMV status not recorded). Some clones in this sample may be carry-over from other donors' samples.

CDR3 sequence reads: CASSLDWGDADTQYF. CDR3 DNA sequence: TGTGCCAGCAGCTTAGATTGGGGGGATGCAGATACGCAGTATTTT. The genes are TRBV7-6 and TRBJ2-3, with D perhaps TRBD2 (6 bases). The CDR3 has 15 residues. Looked up from germline, CDR1 is SGHVS and CDR2 is FNYEAQ. V was pared by 1 base and J by 4 bases, with 12 bases between. Full variable domain (missing parts from reference TRBV7-6 and TRBJ2-3): GAGVSQSPRYKVTKRGQDVALRCDPISGHVSLYWYRQALGQGPEFLTYFNYEAQQDKSGLPNDRFSAERPEGSISTLTIQRTEQRDSAMYRCASSLDWGDADTQYFGPGTRLTVL.

This clonotype was counted a few times. The J gene is TRBJ2-1, the V gene TRBV7-2; 8 nucleotides match TRBD1. The length of the CDR3 is 15 residues. Germline V lookup: CDR1 SGHTA, CDR2 FQGNSA. V lost 5 bases to trimming and J lost 6 bases; unmatched junction nucleotides: 9. The CDR3 DNA reads as TGTGCCAGCAGCCCCATTGGACAGGGACCCAATGAGCAGTTCTTC. It is translated as CASSPIGQGPNEQFF.

The chain is built from TRBV7-6 and TRBJ1-2, with 7 bases that match TRBD1. The junction had 12 bases not matched to a gene; V was cut back by 4 bases and J by 4 bases. This CDR3 is 16 amino acids long. Germline-derived CDR1 and CDR2 are SGHVS and FNYEAQ. The CDR3 protein is CASSSDRKTTIYGYTF. In DNA, the CDR3 is TGTGCCAGCAGCTCGGACAGGAAGACGACTATCTATGGCTACACCTTC.

This chain uses TRBV15 with TRBJ2-3; D may match TRBD1 or TRBD2 (6 bases each). V dropped 5 bases and J dropped 2 bases, with 14 bases sitting between them. The CDR3 is 15 residues long. Germline V lookup: CDR1 LNHNV, CDR2 YYDKDF (reference sequence). CDR3 protein: CATSGGQGITDTQYF. CDR3 bases: TGTGCCACCAGCGGGGGGCAGGGGATCACAGATACGCAGTATTTT.

This clonotype was seen at least ten times. The chain has TRBV7-2 and TRBJ2-6, with D tentatively TRBD1 or TRBD2 (6 bases each). V lost 4 bases and J 4 bases, leaving 17 bases between the germline ends. The CDR3 has 17 amino acids. Germline CDR1 is SGHTA and CDR2 is FQGNSA. As DNA, the CDR3 is TGTGCCAGCAGCTGGGGACTGGGGGCGTCAGGGGCCAACGTCCTGACTTTC. Its protein product is CASSWGLGASGANVLTF.

This clonotype occurred a few times. This chain joins TRBV6-6 and TRBJ1-5; D is unclear. The CDR3 is 15 residues long. Germline CDR1 reads MNHNY; CDR2 reads SVGAGI (reference sequence). V was shortened by 6 bases and J by 0 bases, with 12 bases between the two germline ends. The CDR3 DNA is TGTGCCAGCAGGAAATGGACGGATAGCAATCAGCCCCAGCATTTT. It yields the protein CASRKWTDSNQPQHF.

There are many counts of this clonotype. The J gene is TRBJ1-1, the V gene TRBV7-2, with D unclear. Germline CDR1 SGHTA, CDR2 FQGNSA. V dropped 0 bases and J dropped 3 bases, with 5 bases sitting between them. CDR3 size: 13 residues. The CDR3 loop reads CASSLAPDTEAFF. DNA of the CDR3: TGTGCCAGCAGCTTAGCCCCGGACACTGAAGCTTTCTTT. The complete variable domain, with remaining parts taken from reference TRBV7-2 and TRBJ1-1, reads GAGVSQSPSNKVTEKGKDVELRCDPISGHTALYWYRQSLGQGLEFLIYFQGNSAPDKSGLPSDRFSAERTGGSVSTLTIQRTQQEDSAVYLCASSLAPDTEAFFGQGTRLTVV.

The chain employs TRBV7-2 and TRBJ1-6; D perhaps matches TRBD1 (5 bases). The germline gives CDR1 SGHTA, CDR2 FQGNSA. This CDR3 is built from 15 residues. V lost 4 bases to trimming and J lost 7 bases, with 14 bases between them. For the CDR3, the DNA is TGTGCCAGCAGCTGGGGGGGGGTGAGGAATTCACCCCTCCACTTT. This gives the protein CASSWGGVRNSPLHF.

The V and J genes are TRBV7-2 and TRBJ2-1, with D possibly TRBD2 on 5 matching bases. Germline-derived CDR1 and CDR2 are SGHTA and FQGNSA. V dropped 3 bases and J dropped 0 bases, with 12 bases sitting between them. The length of the CDR3 is 16 residues. Here the CDR3 DNA reads TGTGCCAGCAGCTTTATAGCGAAGGGCTCCTACAATGAGCAGTTCTTC. This gives the protein CASSFIAKGSYNEQFF. Filled out from reference TRBV7-2 and TRBJ2-1, the complete variable domain reads GAGVSQSPSNKVTEKGKDVELRCDPISGHTALYWYRQSLGQGLEFLIYFQGNSAPDKSGLPSDRFSAERTGGSVSTLTIQRTQQEDSAVYLCASSFIAKGSYNEQFFGPGTRLTVL.

DNA for the CDR3: TGCAGCGTGGGGGGGATGGGGGGGATCTATGGCTACACCTTC. Encoded protein: CSVGGMGGIYGYTF. This rearrangement joins TRBV29-1 to TRBJ1-2; a weak D match, TRBD1 (5 bases). CDR1 SQVTM and CDR2 ANQGSEA come from the germline V gene. CDR3 size: 14 residues. The V and J ends lost 6 bases and 4 bases respectively, with 18 bases between them.

This clonotype was observed a handful of times. The chain employs TRBV7-2 and TRBJ2-2; 9 bases match TRBD2. After removal of 5 bases from V and 7 bases from J, the junction contained 11 bases not matched to a gene. The CDR3 has 16 residues. Germline V gene lookup returns CDR1 SGHTA and CDR2 FQGNSA. CDR3 protein: CASSQSLAGLVGELFF. In DNA, the CDR3 is TGTGCCAGCAGCCAAAGTCTAGCGGGATTGGTCGGGGAGCTGTTTTTT.

This clonotype was detected ten times or more. The chain uses TRBV7-2 and TRBJ2-7, with 8 bases fitting TRBD1. The CDR3 sequence is 13 residues long. V lost 5 bases and J lost 1; bases outside the gene matches: 1. Per the germline V gene, CDR1 is SGHTA and CDR2 is FQGNSA. CDR3 region: CASSRDRSYEQYF. DNA of the CDR3: TGTGCCAGCAGCCGGGACAGGTCCTACGAGCAGTACTTC.

This clonotype was seen a handful of times. The chain carries TRBV7-2 and TRBJ1-6; tentative D call: TRBD1 (6 bases). With 7 bases removed from V and 8 bases from J, the gap between germline ends came to 9 bases. Looked up from germline, CDR1 is SGHTA and CDR2 is FQGNSA. The CDR3 is made up of 12 amino acids. The CDR3 reads CASKGGHSPLHF. In nucleotides, the CDR3 is TGTGCCAGCAAGGGGGGCCATTCACCCCTCCACTTT.

The rearrangement uses TRBV7-6 and TRBJ2-1; TRBD1 aligns across 10 bases. The V gene's germline CDR1 is SGHVS and CDR2 FNYEAQ. The length of the CDR3 is 13 residues. J gave up 8 bases and V 5 bases, and 3 bases lay outside the gene matches. The CDR3 coding sequence is TGTGCCAGCAGCACGGACAGGGGGTATGAGCAGTTCTTC. Encoded protein: CASSTDRGYEQFF.